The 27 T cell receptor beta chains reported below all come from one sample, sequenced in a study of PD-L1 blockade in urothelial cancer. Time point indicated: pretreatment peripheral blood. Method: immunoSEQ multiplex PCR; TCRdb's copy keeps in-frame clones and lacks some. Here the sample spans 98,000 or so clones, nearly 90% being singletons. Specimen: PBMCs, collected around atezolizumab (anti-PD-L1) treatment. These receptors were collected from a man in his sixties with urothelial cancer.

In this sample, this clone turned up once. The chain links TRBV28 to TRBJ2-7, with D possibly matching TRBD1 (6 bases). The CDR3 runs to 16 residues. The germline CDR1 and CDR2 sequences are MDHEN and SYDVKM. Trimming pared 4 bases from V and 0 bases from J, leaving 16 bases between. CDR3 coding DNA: TGTGCCAGCAGTTACACGGACAGCTCTAGCTCCTACGAGCAGTACTTC. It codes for CASSYTDSSSSYEQYF.

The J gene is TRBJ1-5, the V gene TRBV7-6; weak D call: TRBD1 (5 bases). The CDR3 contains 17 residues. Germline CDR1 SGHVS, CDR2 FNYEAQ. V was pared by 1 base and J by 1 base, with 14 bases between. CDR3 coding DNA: TGTGCCAGCAGCTTAGTCGCAAGGGGCGCGAGCAATCAGCCCCAGCATTTT. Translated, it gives CASSLVARGASNQPQHF.

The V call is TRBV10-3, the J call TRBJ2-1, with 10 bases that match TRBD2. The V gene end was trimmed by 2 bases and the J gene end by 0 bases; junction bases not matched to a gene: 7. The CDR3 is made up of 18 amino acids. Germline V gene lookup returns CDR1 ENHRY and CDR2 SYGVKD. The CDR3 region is CAISERGSSGGSYNEQFF. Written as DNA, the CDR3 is TGTGCCATCAGTGAGAGGGGGTCTAGCGGGGGCTCCTACAATGAGCAGTTCTTC.

CDR3 coding DNA: TGTGCCTGGAGTCCACCAGGGCCCTACGAGCAGTACTTC. Amino acids: CAWSPPGPYEQYF. The chain carries TRBV30 and TRBJ2-7; a weak D match, TRBD1 (5 bases). V was cut by 2 bases and J by 2 bases, with 10 bases left in between. Germline V gene lookup returns CDR1 GTSNPN and CDR2 SVGIG (reference sequence). The CDR3 has 13 amino acids.

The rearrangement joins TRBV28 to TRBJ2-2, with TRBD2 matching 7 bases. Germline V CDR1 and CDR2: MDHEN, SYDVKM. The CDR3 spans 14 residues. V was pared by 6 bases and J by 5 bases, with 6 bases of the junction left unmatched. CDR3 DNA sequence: TGTGCCAGCAGCTCAGCGGGATCAACCGGGGAGCTGTTTTTT. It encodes CASSSAGSTGELFF.

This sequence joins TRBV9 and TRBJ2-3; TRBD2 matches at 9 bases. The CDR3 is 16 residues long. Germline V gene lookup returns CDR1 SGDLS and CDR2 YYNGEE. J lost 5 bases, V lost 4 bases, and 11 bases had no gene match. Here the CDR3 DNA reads TGTGCCAGCAGCCCCCTTGCGGGAGGGCGAGGAGATACGCAGTATTTT. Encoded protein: CASSPLAGGRGDTQYF.

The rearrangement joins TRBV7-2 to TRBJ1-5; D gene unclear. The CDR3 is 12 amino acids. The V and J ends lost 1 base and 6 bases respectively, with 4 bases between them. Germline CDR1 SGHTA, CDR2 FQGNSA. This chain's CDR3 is CASSLDIQPQHF. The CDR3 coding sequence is TGTGCCAGCAGCTTAGATATTCAGCCCCAGCATTTT.

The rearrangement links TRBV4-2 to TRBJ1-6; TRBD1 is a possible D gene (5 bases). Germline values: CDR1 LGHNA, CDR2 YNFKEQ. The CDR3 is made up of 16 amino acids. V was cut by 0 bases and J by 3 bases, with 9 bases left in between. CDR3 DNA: TGTGCCAGCAGCCAAGAGGGGGAGGACTATAATTCACCCCTCCACTTT. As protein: CASSQEGEDYNSPLHF.

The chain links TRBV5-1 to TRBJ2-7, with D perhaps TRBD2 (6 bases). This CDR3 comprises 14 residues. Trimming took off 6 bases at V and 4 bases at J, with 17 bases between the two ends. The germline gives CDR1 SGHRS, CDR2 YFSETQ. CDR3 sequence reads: CASKDPPREYEQYF. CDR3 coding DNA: TGCGCCAGCAAAGACCCCCCTCGGGAGTACGAGCAGTACTTC.

CDR3 bases: TGTGCCAGCAGCTTAACGTGGGCCCAGACCCAGTACTTC. Translating it yields CASSLTWAQTQYF. The chain has TRBV11-2 and TRBJ2-5, with no clear D. The CDR3 spans 13 residues. Germline V gene sequence: CDR1 SGHAT, CDR2 FQNNGV. V lost 2 bases to trimming and J lost 6 bases, with 10 bases between them.

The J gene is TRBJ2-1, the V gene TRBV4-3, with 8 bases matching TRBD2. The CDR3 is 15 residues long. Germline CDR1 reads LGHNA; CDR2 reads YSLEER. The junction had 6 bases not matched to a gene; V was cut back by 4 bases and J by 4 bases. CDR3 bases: TGCGCCAGCAGCCTCATAGCGGGGCCATACAATGAGCAGTTCTTC. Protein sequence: CASSLIAGPYNEQFF.

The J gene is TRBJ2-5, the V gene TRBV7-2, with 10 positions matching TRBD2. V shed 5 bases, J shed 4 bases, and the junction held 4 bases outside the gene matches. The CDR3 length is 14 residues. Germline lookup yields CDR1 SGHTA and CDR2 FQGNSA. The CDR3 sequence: CASSPLAGRETQYF. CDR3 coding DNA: TGTGCCAGCAGCCCACTAGCGGGAAGAGAGACCCAGTACTTC.

The CDR3 nucleotides are TGTGCCAGCAGCCCGGCCCCTCTGCCGGGGGAGCAGTACTTC. It codes for CASSPAPLPGEQYF. V is TRBV7-9 and J is TRBJ2-7; tentatively, D is TRBD2 (5 bases). The V gene's germline CDR1 is SEHNR and CDR2 FQNEAQ (reference sequence). Deletions cut 5 bases from V and 7 bases from J, with 18 bases between. The CDR3 runs 14 residues.

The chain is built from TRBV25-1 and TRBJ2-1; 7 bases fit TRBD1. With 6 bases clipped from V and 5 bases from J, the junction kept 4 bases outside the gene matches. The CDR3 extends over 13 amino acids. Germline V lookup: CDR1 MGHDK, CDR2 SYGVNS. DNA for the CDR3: TGTGCCAGCAGAACGACAGGGAACAATGAGCAGTTCTTC. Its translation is CASRTTGNNEQFF.

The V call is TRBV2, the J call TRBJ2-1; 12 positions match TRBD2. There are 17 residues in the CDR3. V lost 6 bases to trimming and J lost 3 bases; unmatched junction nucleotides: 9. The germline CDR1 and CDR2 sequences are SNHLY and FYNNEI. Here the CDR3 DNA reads TGTGCCAGCAGGGCGGGGACTAGCGGGCGATTCTACAATGAGCAGTTCTTC. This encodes CASRAGTSGRFYNEQFF.

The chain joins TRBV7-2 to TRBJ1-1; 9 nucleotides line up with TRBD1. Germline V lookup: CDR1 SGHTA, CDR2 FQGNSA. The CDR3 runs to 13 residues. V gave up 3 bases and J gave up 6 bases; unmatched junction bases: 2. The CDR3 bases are TGTGCCAGCAGCTTCGGACAGGGGTCTGAAGCTTTCTTT. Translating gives CASSFGQGSEAFF.

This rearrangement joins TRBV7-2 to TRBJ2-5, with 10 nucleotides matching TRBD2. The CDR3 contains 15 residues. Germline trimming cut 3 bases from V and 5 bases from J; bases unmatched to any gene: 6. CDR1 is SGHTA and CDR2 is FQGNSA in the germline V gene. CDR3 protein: CASSLGGLARETQYF. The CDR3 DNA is TGTGCCAGCAGCTTGGGGGGACTAGCGAGGGAGACCCAGTACTTC.

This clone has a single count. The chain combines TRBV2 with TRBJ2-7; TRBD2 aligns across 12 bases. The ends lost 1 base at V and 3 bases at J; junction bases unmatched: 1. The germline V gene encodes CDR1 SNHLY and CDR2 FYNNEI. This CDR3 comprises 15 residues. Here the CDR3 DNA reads TGTGCCAGCAGTGAAGAACTAGCGGGGGGCTACGAGCAGTACTTC. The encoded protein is CASSEELAGGYEQYF.

In nucleotides, the CDR3 is TGTGCCAGCAGTTTATATGAAAAACTGTTTTTT. Protein sequence: CASSLYEKLFF. The chain joins TRBV2 to TRBJ1-4, with D unresolved. CDR3 length equals 11 residues. V was cut by 5 bases and J by 6 bases, with 4 bases left in between. Germline V gene sequence: CDR1 SNHLY, CDR2 FYNNEI.

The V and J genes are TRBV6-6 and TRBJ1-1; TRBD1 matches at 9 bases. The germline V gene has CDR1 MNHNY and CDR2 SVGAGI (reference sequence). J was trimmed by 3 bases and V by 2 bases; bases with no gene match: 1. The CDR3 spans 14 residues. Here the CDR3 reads CASSYRTGDTEAFF. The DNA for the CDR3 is TGTGCCAGCAGTTACCGGACAGGGGACACTGAAGCTTTCTTT.

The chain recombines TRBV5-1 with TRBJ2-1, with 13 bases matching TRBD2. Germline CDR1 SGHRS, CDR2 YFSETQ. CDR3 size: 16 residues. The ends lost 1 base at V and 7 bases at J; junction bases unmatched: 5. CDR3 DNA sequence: TGCGCCAGCAGCTTGTCACTAGCGGGAGGGCCAAATGAGCAGTTCTTC. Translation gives CASSLSLAGGPNEQFF.

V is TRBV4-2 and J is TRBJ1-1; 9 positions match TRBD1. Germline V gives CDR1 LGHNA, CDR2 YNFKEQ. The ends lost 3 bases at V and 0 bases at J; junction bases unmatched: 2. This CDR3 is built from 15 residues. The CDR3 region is CASSQTGGMNTEAFF. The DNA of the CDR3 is TGTGCCAGCAGCCAGACAGGGGGGATGAACACTGAAGCTTTCTTT.

CDR3 region: CASSGDNAEKLFF. Here the CDR3 DNA reads TGTGCCAGCAGTGGTGACAACGCGGAAAAACTGTTTTTT. The chain links TRBV25-1 to TRBJ1-4; D is undetermined. With 4 bases removed from V and 8 bases from J, the gap between germline ends came to 11 bases. Germline V lookup: CDR1 MGHDK, CDR2 SYGVNS. This CDR3 spans 13 amino acids. The full variable domain, with the rest looked up from reference TRBV25-1 and TRBJ1-4, is EADIYQTPRYLVIGTGKKITLECSQTMGHDKMYWYQQDPGMELHLIHYSYGVNSTEKGDLSSESTVSRIRTEHFPLTLESARPSHTSQYLCASSGDNAEKLFFGSGTQLSVL.

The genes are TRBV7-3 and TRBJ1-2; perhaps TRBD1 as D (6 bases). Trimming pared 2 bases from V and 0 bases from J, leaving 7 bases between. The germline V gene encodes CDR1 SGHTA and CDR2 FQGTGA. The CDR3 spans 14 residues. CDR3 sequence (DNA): TGTGCCAGCAGCTTAGACAGGACTAACTATGGCTACACCTTC. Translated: CASSLDRTNYGYTF.

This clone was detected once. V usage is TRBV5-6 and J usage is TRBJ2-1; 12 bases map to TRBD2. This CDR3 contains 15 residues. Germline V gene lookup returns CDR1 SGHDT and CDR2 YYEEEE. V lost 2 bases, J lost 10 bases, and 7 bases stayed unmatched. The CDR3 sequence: CASSFLGLAGREQFF. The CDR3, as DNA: TGTGCCAGCAGCTTTCTAGGACTAGCGGGGCGGGAGCAGTTCTTC.

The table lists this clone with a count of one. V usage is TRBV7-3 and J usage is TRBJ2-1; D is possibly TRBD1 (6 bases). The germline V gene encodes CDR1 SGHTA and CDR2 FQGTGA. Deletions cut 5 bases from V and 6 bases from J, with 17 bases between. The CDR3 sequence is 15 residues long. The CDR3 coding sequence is TGTGCCAGCAGCCGCCGAGGAGGACAGCCCAATGAGCAGTTCTTC. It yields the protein CASSRRGGQPNEQFF.

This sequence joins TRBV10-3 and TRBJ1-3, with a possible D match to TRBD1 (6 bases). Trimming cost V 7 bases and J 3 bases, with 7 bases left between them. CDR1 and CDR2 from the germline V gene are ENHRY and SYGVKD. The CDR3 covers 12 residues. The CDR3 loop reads CAIKGDGNTIYF. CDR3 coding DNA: TGTGCCATCAAGGGGGATGGAAACACCATATATTTT.